Given below is one TCR beta chain in context. No cognate antigen has been identified for it. One end of the junction does not line up with germline, which may come from a read error. The CDR3 goes from the cysteine to the phenylalanine over 14 residues. The CDR3 DNA has 42 bases and is translated from base 1. This record comes from a study of tumor and adjacent non-tumor tissue in lung cancer (dated by TCRdb to 2017 to 2018). In terms of the full investigation: By cancer type, the cohort comprised 11 to 12 adenocarcinoma patients, a couple of squamous cell carcinoma patients and 1 small cell lung cancer patient. Ages among the roughly 15 patients ranged from roughly 31 to 80 years, there were approximately 10 men and 5 women, and disease was at TNM stage I to III. Sequencing produced about 130 million productive TCRbeta reads in total, an average of about 3.8 million reads per sample. Using bulk TCRbeta repertoires from under 18 lung cancer patients, the study set lung tumor tissue side by side with matched distant non-tumor lung tissue. For each patient, one tumor sample and one normal lung sample were taken, giving approximately 30 paired specimens that underwent TCRbeta CDR3 sequencing. Broad study findings and their caveats: Significantly higher TCR diversity (inverse Simpson) was observed in tumor tissue than in normal lung tissue (around 450 vs 150, P = 0.0075, Mann-Whitney U test). TCR diversity was significantly higher in younger patients, and greater tumor TCR diversity was associated with shorter overall survival and shorter disease-free survival. The top 100 clones accounted for a significantly larger cumulative portion of the repertoire in normal lung than in tumor tissue. Only around 14 patients were in the cohort, and the authors stated that larger samples and more detailed clinical data are needed. Because peripheral blood was not sequenced, the blood TCRbeta repertoires of the lung cancer patients in the study went unexamined. Neither the sequencing platform nor unique molecular identifiers are mentioned in the methods.

The library came from multiplex PCR. TCRdb lists the instrument as Illumina HiSeq 2500. TCRbeta libraries were constructed through three rounds of nested PCR with primers (Table S4) according to protocols adapted from ARM-PCR. PCR products of 200-500 bp were gel-excised and purified with the QIAquick gel extraction kit before sequencing. From the authors' description of their analysis: Reads were cleaned using Trimmomatic, were merged into complete CDR3 sequences using FLASH, and were assigned to V(D)J germline segments using MiTCR. Clonal diversity was calculated as the inverse Simpson's index using VDJtools. A read counted as productive if the sequence was in-frame and lacked a premature stop codon. TCRdb itself trimmed the public reads at Q25 with fastp, ran MiXCR and retained productive beta chains. For every CDR3 protein sequence, its rows merge into one entry that carries the most common genes and DNA. TCRdb assigned the V and J calls; the authors' analysis was not used. The sample data list just over 200,000 distinct CDR3 sequences, and 70% to 75% of these were observed just once. The ten largest clones capture 25% of the sample.

RNA was extracted from bulk unsorted tissue and checked for quality with a NanoDrop ND-1000 and an Agilent 2100. The donors were newly diagnosed lung cancer patients admitted for thoracic surgery in China from August to November 2014 who had not received prior chemotherapy. Patients with previous radiotherapy or chemotherapy, or with another concurrent cancer, were excluded from the study. Pieces of surgical tissue measuring about 1-2.2 cm3 were kept in RNAlater solution and stored at -80 degrees C until use. The sequence was obtained from a man aged 60-69 years with non-small cell lung cancer. The sequencing sample was made of lung tumor tissue. This receptor chain uses TRBV12-3 or TRBV12-4 and TRBJ1-4; no D gene call is confident. In nucleotide form, the sequence is TGTGTCAGCAGCGAAGTTCAGGCTAATGAAAAACTGTTTTTT. This is translated as CVSSEVQANEKLFF.